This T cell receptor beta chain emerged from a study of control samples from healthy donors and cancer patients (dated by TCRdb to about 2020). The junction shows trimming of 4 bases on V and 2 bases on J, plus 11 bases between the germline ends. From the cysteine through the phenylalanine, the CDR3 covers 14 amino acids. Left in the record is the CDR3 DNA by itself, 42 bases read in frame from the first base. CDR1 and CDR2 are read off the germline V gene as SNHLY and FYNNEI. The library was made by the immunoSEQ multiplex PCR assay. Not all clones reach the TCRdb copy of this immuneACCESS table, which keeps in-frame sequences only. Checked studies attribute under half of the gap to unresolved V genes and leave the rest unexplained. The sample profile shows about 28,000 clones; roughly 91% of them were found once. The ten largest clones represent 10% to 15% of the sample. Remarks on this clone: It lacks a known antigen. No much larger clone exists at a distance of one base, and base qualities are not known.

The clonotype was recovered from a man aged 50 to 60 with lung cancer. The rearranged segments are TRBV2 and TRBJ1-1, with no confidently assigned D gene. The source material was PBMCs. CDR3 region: CASSAGSPNTEAFF. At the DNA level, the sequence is TGTGCCAGCAGTGCGGGCAGCCCTAACACTGAAGCTTTCTTT. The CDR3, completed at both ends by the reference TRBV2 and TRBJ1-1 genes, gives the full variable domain EPEVTQTPSHQVTQMGQEVILRCVPISNHLYFYWYRQILGQKVEFLVSFYNNEISEKSEIFDDQFSVERPDGSNFTLKIRSTKLEDSAMYFCASSAGSPNTEAFFGQGTRLTVV.